Shown below are 22 T cell receptor beta chains from a single sample sequenced in a study of T-cell memory formation after mild COVID-19. Each CDR3 protein gets one entry after TCRdb re-called the 5' RACE reads with MiXCR. In the table there are 130,000 to 150,000 distinct CDR3 sequences, about 6% of which are singletons. Sequenced input: PBMCs or a T cell subset sorted from them (not recorded which). The receptor set was obtained from an adult woman who had mild COVID-19 (a few samples of this study predate the infection). Cell type and time point are not known.

The DNA of the CDR3 is TGCGCCAGCAGCCAAGGTAGTGGACCTTGGGGCTCTGGGGCCAACGTCCTGACTTTC. Encoded protein: CASSQGSGPWGSGANVLTF. J is TRBJ2-6 and V is TRBV4-1; no clear D. The germline V gene encodes CDR1 MGHRA and CDR2 YSYEKL. CDR3 length: 19 amino acids. Trimming removed 1 base from V and 0 bases from J, with 16 bases in between.

The chain carries TRBV2 and TRBJ1-5; 11 nucleotides line up with TRBD1. The V and J ends lost 7 bases and 6 bases, in that order; junction bases with no gene match: 5. CDR3 length: 14 amino acids. The germline CDR1 and CDR2 sequences are SNHLY and FYNNEI. CDR3 amino acids: CASIGQGAIQPQHF. The CDR3, as DNA: TGTGCCAGCATTGGACAGGGGGCGATTCAGCCCCAGCATTTT.

Ten or more counts support this clonotype. The gene calls are TRBV5-5 and TRBJ2-1; 10 nucleotides agree with TRBD1. CDR3 length: 15 amino acids. Germline loops: CDR1 SGHKS, CDR2 YYEKEE (reference sequence). Trimming at V came to 6 bases and at J to 4 bases, leaving 7 bases not matched to a gene. The CDR3 here is CASTRGQGFYNEQFF. The DNA of the CDR3 is TGTGCCAGCACCCGGGGACAGGGGTTTTACAATGAGCAGTTCTTC. Combining the CDR3 with reference TRBV5-5 and TRBJ2-1 gives the whole variable domain DAGVTQSPTHLIKTRGQQVTLRCSPISGHKSVSWYQQVLGQGPQFIFQYYEKEERGRGNFPDRFSARQFPNYSSELNVNALLLGDSALYLCASTRGQGFYNEQFFGPGTRLTVL.

This clonotype was observed at least ten times. The chain couples TRBV11-2 to TRBJ2-1; D might be TRBD2 (6 bases). This CDR3 has 15 amino acids. Germline assignment: CDR1 SGHAT and CDR2 FQNNGV. Trimming took off 5 bases at V and 1 base at J, with 12 bases between the two ends. CDR3 in amino acids: CASSATSSSYNEQFF. CDR3 sequence (DNA): TGTGCCAGCAGCGCTACTAGCTCTTCCTACAATGAGCAGTTCTTC.

At least ten counts were recorded for this clonotype. This CDR3 reads CASSLVGVSTEAFF. DNA of the CDR3: TGTGCCAGCAGCTTAGTCGGGGTCAGCACTGAAGCTTTCTTT. This chain connects TRBV7-9 to TRBJ1-1; D remains unclear. CDR3 size: 14 residues. The germline gives CDR1 SEHNR, CDR2 FQNEAQ (reference sequence). V lost 1 base and J 4 bases, leaving 10 bases between the germline ends.

This clonotype was observed at least ten times. V usage is TRBV24-1 and J usage is TRBJ1-2; D may be TRBD1 (6 bases). Per germline, CDR1 KGHDR and CDR2 SFDVKD. The CDR3 sequence is 15 residues long. The V and J ends lost 3 bases and 8 bases respectively, with 18 bases between them. The CDR3 DNA reads TGTGCCACCAGTGATAGTATTAACAGGGTCGACGGCTACACCTTC. Translating gives CATSDSINRVDGYTF.

The chain couples TRBV29-1 to TRBJ2-1; 9 bases align to TRBD2. Trimming removed 1 base from V and 4 bases from J; junction bases left unmatched: 5. The germline gives CDR1 SQVTM, CDR2 ANQGSEA. The length of the CDR3 is 15 residues. CDR3 nucleotides: TGCAGCGTTGAAGGCGGGAGGGCCCCTTACAATGAGCAGTTCTTC. Translation gives CSVEGGRAPYNEQFF.

This clonotype has a single count. This chain joins TRBV10-2 and TRBJ2-1; unclear D gene. With 2 bases removed from V and 10 bases from J, the gap between germline ends came to 9 bases. The germline V gene has CDR1 WSHSY and CDR2 SAAADI. This CDR3 has 12 residues. CDR3 sequence reads: CASSETASEQFF. CDR3 sequence (DNA): TGCGCCAGCAGTGAGACGGCTTCCGAGCAGTTCTTC.

The chain links TRBV20-1 to TRBJ2-7; the D gene is possibly TRBD1 (5 bases). The CDR3 spans 14 residues. Germline values: CDR1 DFQATT, CDR2 SNEGSKA (reference sequence). Trimming removed 4 bases from V and 3 bases from J, with 16 bases in between. This CDR3 reads CSAMMDTADYEQYF. The CDR3 nucleotides read TGCAGTGCTATGATGGACACCGCTGACTACGAGCAGTACTTC.

This clonotype showed up just once. A read error may be the cause here, since a much bigger clone is one base away. The V and J genes are TRBV7-6 and TRBJ1-1; possible D gene TRBD1, 5 bases. The CDR3 totals 12 residues. The V and J ends lost 9 bases and 7 bases respectively, with 15 bases between them. Germline values: CDR1 SGHVS, CDR2 FNYEAQ. CDR3: CARSLRDGEAFF. The CDR3 DNA sequence: TGTGCCAGAAGCCTCCGGGACGGTGAAGCTTTCTTT.

This clonotype showed up just a few times. V usage is TRBV9 and J usage is TRBJ2-7; D might be TRBD2 (5 bases). V shed 0 bases and J shed 7 bases, with 14 bases lying between them. The CDR3 length is 14 residues. Germline CDR1 is SGDLS and CDR2 is YYNGEE. CDR3 in amino acids: CASSVEDSVREQYF. CDR3 bases: TGTGCCAGCAGCGTAGAGGACTCGGTAAGGGAGCAGTACTTC.

This clonotype has a count of ten or more. The rearrangement links TRBV20-1 to TRBJ1-1; D unclear. The CDR3 is 12 amino acids. CDR1 and CDR2 (germline): DFQATT, SNEGSKA (reference sequence). The ends were cut back, 2 bases at V and 4 bases at J, with 8 bases in the middle. The CDR3 is CSARRGTTEAFF. DNA for the CDR3: TGCAGTGCTAGACGGGGAACCACTGAAGCTTTCTTT.

This clonotype was counted at least ten times. The chain uses TRBV12-3 or TRBV12-4 and TRBJ1-1; weak D call: TRBD1 (5 bases). The CDR3 length is 14 residues. V lost 6 bases and J 1 base, leaving 12 bases between the germline ends. CDR3 DNA sequence: TGTGCCAGCAGCAGACAGACAGAGAACACTGAAGCTTTCTTT. It encodes CASSRQTENTEAFF.

This clonotype was observed at least ten times. V is TRBV7-2 and J is TRBJ2-1, with 8 bases matching TRBD2. The CDR3 has 14 residues. The germline gives CDR1 SGHTA, CDR2 FQGNSA. V shed 7 bases, J shed 6 bases, and the junction held 8 bases outside the gene matches. The CDR3 DNA reads as TGTGCCAGCAAGGGGACTAGTCAACGCAATGAGCAGTTCTTC. Protein product: CASKGTSQRNEQFF.

In its sample, this clonotype was seen a few times. The chain combines TRBV4-1 with TRBJ2-2; D may be TRBD1 (5 bases). CDR1 and CDR2 (germline): MGHRA, YSYEKL. The CDR3 is made up of 16 amino acids. The ends were cut back, 0 bases at V and 7 bases at J, with 15 bases in the middle. The DNA of the CDR3 is TGCGCCAGCAGCCAAGATCTCACGACAGTCGGCGGGGAGCTGTTTTTT. Its translation: CASSQDLTTVGGELFF.

The rearrangement links TRBV24-1 to TRBJ2-1; 10 positions match TRBD1. After removal of 2 bases from V and 6 bases from J, the junction contained 9 bases not matched to a gene. Germline-derived CDR1 and CDR2 are KGHDR and SFDVKD. CDR3 size: 17 residues. Here the CDR3 DNA reads TGTGCCACCAGTGATTCTACCGGGACAGGGGTGGTCAATGAGCAGTTCTTC. Translation: CATSDSTGTGVVNEQFF.

There are a few counts of this clonotype. This rearrangement joins TRBV6-2 or TRBV6-3 to TRBJ2-2, with 9 nucleotides matching TRBD2. This CDR3 spans 15 amino acids. Germline-derived CDR1 and CDR2 are MNHEY and SVGEGT. Trimming at V came to 2 bases and at J to 7 bases, leaving 5 bases not matched to a gene. The CDR3 DNA reads as TGTGCCAGCAGTTACGGGGGACTAGCTGTCGGGGAGCTGTTTTTT. Protein product: CASSYGGLAVGELFF.

The rearrangement links TRBV7-3 to TRBJ1-3; a possible D gene is TRBD1 (5 bases). V was cut by 5 bases and J by 3 bases, with 14 bases left in between. The CDR3 runs 15 residues. From germline, CDR1 is SGHTA and CDR2 FQGTGA. This CDR3 reads CASSAGGKGGNTIYF. The CDR3 DNA sequence: TGTGCCAGCAGCGCCGGGGGGAAAGGTGGAAACACCATATATTTT.

The CDR3 loop is CASSISGESYEQYF. For the CDR3, the DNA is TGCGCCAGCAGTATTAGCGGGGAATCCTACGAGCAGTACTTC. The J gene is TRBJ2-7, the V gene TRBV5-1; TRBD2 aligns across 8 bases. This CDR3 comprises 14 residues. CDR1 and CDR2 from the germline V gene are SGHRS and YFSETQ. V lost 5 bases and J lost 1; bases outside the gene matches: 5.

The table lists this clonotype with many counts. V gene TRBV5-1 combines with J gene TRBJ1-2; D might be TRBD1 (5 bases). The V gene's germline CDR1 is SGHRS and CDR2 YFSETQ. The CDR3 is 14 residues long. V was clipped by 4 bases and J by 3 bases, with 13 bases between them. The CDR3 sequence: CASSPGGMDYGYTF. The CDR3 DNA reads TGCGCCAGCAGCCCTGGGGGTATGGACTATGGCTACACCTTC.

This clonotype has just a few counts. This chain connects TRBV20-1 to TRBJ1-3; D might be TRBD1 (5 bases). V lost 5 bases, J lost 4 bases, and 18 bases lay in between. Germline V gene sequence: CDR1 DFQATT, CDR2 SNEGSKA (reference sequence). The CDR3 is 15 amino acids. The CDR3: CSAHSGQGGGNTIYF. The CDR3 DNA is TGCAGTGCTCACTCTGGGCAGGGAGGAGGAAACACCATATATTTT.

Only a few counts were recorded for this clonotype. J is TRBJ1-2 and V is TRBV6-5; 7 bases are a match to TRBD1. Germline CDR1 is MNHEY and CDR2 is SVGAGI. V was pared by 6 bases and J by 0 bases, with 4 bases of the junction left unmatched. This CDR3 is 14 amino acids long. The CDR3 loop is CASRGQPANYGYTF. The DNA for the CDR3 is TGTGCCAGCAGGGGACAGCCAGCTAACTATGGCTACACCTTC.